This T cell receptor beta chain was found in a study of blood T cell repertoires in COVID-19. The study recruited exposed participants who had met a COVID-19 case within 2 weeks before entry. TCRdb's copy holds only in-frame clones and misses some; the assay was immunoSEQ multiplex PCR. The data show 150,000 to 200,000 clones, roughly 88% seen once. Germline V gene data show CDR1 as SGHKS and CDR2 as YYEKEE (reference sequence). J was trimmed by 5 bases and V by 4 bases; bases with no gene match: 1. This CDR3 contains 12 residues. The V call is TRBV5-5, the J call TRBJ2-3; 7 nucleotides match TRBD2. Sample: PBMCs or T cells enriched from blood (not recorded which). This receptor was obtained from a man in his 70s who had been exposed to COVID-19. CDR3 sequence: CASSPGGDTQYF. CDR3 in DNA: TGTGCCAGCAGCCCGGGAGGAGATACGCAGTATTTT.